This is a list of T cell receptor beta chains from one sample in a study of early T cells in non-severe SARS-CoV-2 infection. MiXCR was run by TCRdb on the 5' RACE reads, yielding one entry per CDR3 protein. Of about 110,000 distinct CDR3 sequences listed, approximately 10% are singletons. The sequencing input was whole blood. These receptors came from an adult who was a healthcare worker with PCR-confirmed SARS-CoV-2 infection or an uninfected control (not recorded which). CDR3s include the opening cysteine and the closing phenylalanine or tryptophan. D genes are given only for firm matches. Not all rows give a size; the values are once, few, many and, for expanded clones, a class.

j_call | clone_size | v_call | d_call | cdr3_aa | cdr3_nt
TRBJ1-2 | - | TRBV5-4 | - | CASSLAGPEGTYGYTF | TGTGCCAGCAGCTTGGCCGGGCCGGAGGGGACCTATGGCTACACCTTC
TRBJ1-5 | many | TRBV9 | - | CASSRTDSNQPQHF | TGTGCCAGCAGCCGGACTGATAGCAATCAGCCCCAGCATTTT
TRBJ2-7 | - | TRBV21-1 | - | CASSHVRDIGYEQYF | TGTGCCAGCAGTCACGTCCGGGACATCGGATACGAGCAGTACTTC
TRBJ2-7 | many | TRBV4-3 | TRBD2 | CASSLGLAKYEQYF | TGCGCCAGCAGCCTGGGACTAGCGAAATACGAGCAGTACTTC
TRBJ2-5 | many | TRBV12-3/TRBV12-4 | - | CASSAGLGTQYF | TGTGCCAGCAGTGCCGGCCTTGGGACCCAGTACTTC
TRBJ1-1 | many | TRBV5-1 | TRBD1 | CASSWGTGGNTEAFF | TGCGCCAGCAGCTGGGGGACAGGGGGCAACACTGAAGCTTTCTTT
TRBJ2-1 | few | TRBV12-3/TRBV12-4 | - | CASSLGRYNEQFF | TGTGCCAGCAGTTTAGGTCGCTACAATGAGCAGTTCTTC
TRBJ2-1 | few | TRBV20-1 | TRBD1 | CSARDRVHYNEQFF | TGCAGTGCTAGGGACAGGGTGCACTACAATGAGCAGTTCTTC
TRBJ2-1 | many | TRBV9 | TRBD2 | CASSGQGLAGSYNEQFF | TGTGCCAGCAGCGGGCAGGGACTAGCCGGATCCTACAATGAGCAGTTCTTC
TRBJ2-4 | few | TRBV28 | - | CASSLPGRDNKVLAKNIQYF | TGTGCCAGCAGTTTACCCGGCCGGGATAACAAGGTTCTAGCCAAAAACATTCAGTACTTC
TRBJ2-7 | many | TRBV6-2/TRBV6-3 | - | CASSVAAGVNEQYF | TGTGCCAGCAGTGTAGCGGCAGGGGTCAACGAGCAGTACTTC
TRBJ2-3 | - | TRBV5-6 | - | CASSPTADRGGADTQYF | TGTGCCAGCAGCCCCACCGCTGACAGGGGAGGGGCAGATACGCAGTATTTT
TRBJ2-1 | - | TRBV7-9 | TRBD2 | CASSSWGTSGRNEQFF | TGTGCCAGCAGCTCCTGGGGTACTAGCGGGAGGAATGAGCAGTTCTTC
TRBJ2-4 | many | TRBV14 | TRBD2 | CASSLQRDAKNIQYF | TGTGCCAGCAGCCTTCAGCGGGACGCCAAAAACATTCAGTACTTC
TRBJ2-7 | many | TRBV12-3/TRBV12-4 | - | CASSSGGVGEQYF | TGTGCCAGCAGTTCTGGGGGAGTCGGCGAGCAGTACTTC
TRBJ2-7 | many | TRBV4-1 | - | CASSQDFPGTSYEQYF | TGCGCCAGCAGCCAAGATTTTCCCGGGACCTCCTACGAGCAGTACTTC
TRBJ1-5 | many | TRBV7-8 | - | CASSGRRGSAQHF | TGTGCCAGCAGCGGTCGGAGGGGTAGCGCCCAGCATTTT